This T cell receptor beta chain derives from a study of T-cell reconstitution after alpha-beta-depleted transplantation in children. CDR3 length: 14 residues. Germline CDR1 reads SQVTM; CDR2 reads ANQGSEA. V lost 4 bases and J 0 bases, leaving 11 bases between the germline ends. Unique molecular identifiers featured in how the TCRbeta library was prepared. TCRdb redid the calling of the PCR reads with MiXCR, one entry per CDR3 protein. This sample has roughly 400,000 distinct CDR3 sequences; roughly 44% occur once, and the top ten carry 27%. J is TRBJ2-3 and V is TRBV29-1; no definite D call. Sequences were derived from PBMCs, sampled before TCRalphabeta/CD19-depleted stem cell transplant. The receptor's source is a girl aged 2 to 10 with aplastic anemia, due to receive a stem cell transplant. The CDR3 loop reads CSVGQAASTDTQYF. The CDR3 DNA reads as TGCAGCGTTGGGCAGGCAGCTAGCACAGATACGCAGTATTTT.